The rows below give T cell receptor beta chains drawn from one sample of a study of cytomegalovirus exposure and HLA in healthy donors. Only in-frame clones appear in the TCRdb table, and some are missing; sequencing was by immunoSEQ multiplex PCR. The data hold about 130,000 clones, with roughly 85% observed a single time. The sequencing input was PBMCs. The receptors were sampled from a man in his forties in good health and CMV-seropositive. The CDR3 runs from the conserved cysteine through the conserved F or W. D genes are given only for firm matches.

>TRBV4-2|NA
CASSQDSRGTEAFF
>TRBV6-5|TRBD1
CASGQGANYGYTF
>TRBV7-2|TRBD2
CASSLGGGSSYEQYF
>TRBV27|TRBD1
CASSLLGTGGVTDTQYF
>TRBV4-2|TRBD2
CASSPGLATDTQYF
>TRBV19|NA
CASSKGGSYNEQFF
>TRBV6-1|NA
CASSESGTYEQYF
>TRBV5-1|TRBD2
CASSLSSGRDSYNEQFF
>TRBV15|NA
CATSRDQGHLNVLTF
>TRBV18|NA
CASSPSLYNRESSYEQYF
>TRBV6-6|TRBD1
CASRNGTGERGQPQHF
>TRBV7-8|TRBD2
CASSLGLAGLYEQYF
>TRBV15|TRBD1
CATSGQQGSDGELFF
>TRBV11-2|NA
CASSLDGGFTGELFF
>TRBV7-8|NA
CASSWGPLREQYF
>TRBV30|NA
CAWSVQNRAGNTIYF
>TRBV12-5|NA
CASGLATPSSYNEQFF
>TRBV2|NA
CASSGAGEGVQPQHF
>TRBV5-1|NA
CASKPPSAQETQYF
>TRBV27|NA
CASSFWVGGNTEAFF
>TRBV19|NA
CASSIANPGRNHEQYF
>TRBV9|NA
CASSVAPGDPYEQYF
>TRBV7-9|TRBD1
CASSAGDRPPAGYTF
>TRBV18|TRBD2
CASSLTVAAGGNYNEQFF
>TRBV7-9|TRBD2
CASRTLAGGQYNEQFF
>TRBV9|NA
CASSVGGGSTYEQYF
>TRBV6-5|NA
CASSYSTRESGYTF
>TRBV4-1|NA
CASSRRAEEETQYF
>TRBV11-2|NA
CASSLEGQPPGDEQFF
>TRBV7-3|NA
CASSLTSGYEQYF
>TRBV18|NA
CASSDDRSSTEAFF
>TRBV5-6|TRBD1
CASSVPRGPFYGYTF